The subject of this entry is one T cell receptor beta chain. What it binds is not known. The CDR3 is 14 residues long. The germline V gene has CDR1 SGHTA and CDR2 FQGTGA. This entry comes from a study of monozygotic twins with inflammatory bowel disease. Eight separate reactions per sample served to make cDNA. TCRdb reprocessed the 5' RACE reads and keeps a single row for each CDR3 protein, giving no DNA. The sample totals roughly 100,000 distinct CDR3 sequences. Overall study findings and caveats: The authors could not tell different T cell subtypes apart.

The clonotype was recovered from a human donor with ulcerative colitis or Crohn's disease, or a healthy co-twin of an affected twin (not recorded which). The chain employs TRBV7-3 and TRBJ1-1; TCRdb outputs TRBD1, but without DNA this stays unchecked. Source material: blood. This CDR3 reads CASSLTLGGTEAFF.